What follows are 12 T cell receptor beta chains derived from one specimen sequenced in a study of blood T cells in healthy people across ages. Using a J-beta primer mix together with a sample-barcoded 5' primer, a second PCR was run for about 6 to 12 cycles. MiXCR, applied by TCRdb to the 5' RACE reads, yields one record per CDR3 protein. There are fewer than 900,000 distinct CDR3 sequences in the sample; 43% occur only once, and approximately 22% lies in the top ten. The sample taken for sequencing was blood. These receptors were obtained from an older woman in good health.

This clonotype was seen a single time. A much larger clone sits a single nucleotide away, making a read error possible. The chain links TRBV5-1 to TRBJ2-1, with no clear D. Near its end, the DNA agrees better with TRBJ2-7, so the J call may be wrong. Germline loops: CDR1 SGHRS, CDR2 YFSETQ. This CDR3 comprises 14 residues. The CDR3 reads CASSLAEASNEQYF. The CDR3 DNA reads as TGCGCCAGCAGCTTGGCCGAGGCGAGCAATGAGCAGTACTTC.

Comments on this clonotype: This clone may be a read error of a much larger clone one base away. The rearrangement uses TRBV3-1 and TRBJ1-2, with D unclear. The germline V gene encodes CDR1 LGHDT and CDR2 YNNKEL (reference sequence). The CDR3 sequence is 12 residues long. Trimming pared 1 base from V and 7 bases from J, leaving 7 bases between. CDR3: CASSQVESGYTF. DNA for the CDR3: TGTGCCAGCAGCCAAGTGGAATCTGGCTACACCTTC.

V usage is TRBV20-1 and J usage is TRBJ2-1; 8 nucleotides agree with TRBD2. CDR1 and CDR2 from the germline V gene are DFQATT and SNEGSKA (reference sequence). The J segment lost 3 bases and the V segment lost 4 bases, leaving 5 bases of the junction unmatched. The CDR3 is 14 residues long. The CDR3 DNA reads TGCAGTGCTAAGGCGGGAGGTAACTACAATGAGCAGTTCTTC. It encodes CSAKAGGNYNEQFF.

This clonotype occurred a few times. The chain joins TRBV6-2 or TRBV6-3 to TRBJ2-1; possibly TRBD1 or TRBD2 for D (5 bases each). Trimming left V 2 bases short and J 1 base short, with 21 bases between. Germline loops: CDR1 MNHEY, CDR2 SVGEGT. This CDR3 has 19 amino acids. CDR3 in DNA: TGTGCCAGCAGTTACAACGCCCTCGTGGGGGAGACGTCCTACAATGAGCAGTTCTTC. It yields the protein CASSYNALVGETSYNEQFF.

The chain links TRBV28 to TRBJ1-5; D remains unclear. Trimming removed 8 bases from V and 0 bases from J, with 17 bases in between. The CDR3 runs 16 residues. Germline CDR1 MDHEN, CDR2 SYDVKM. This chain's CDR3 is CASVPGEYFSNQPQHF. CDR3 nucleotide sequence: TGTGCCAGCGTTCCCGGGGAGTACTTTAGCAATCAGCCCCAGCATTTT.

The V call is TRBV19, the J call TRBJ1-5, with D uncertain. The germline gives CDR1 LNHDA, CDR2 SQIVND (reference sequence). The CDR3 is 15 amino acids. Trimming cost V 5 bases and J 0 bases, with 11 bases left between them. This CDR3 is CASSGLATSNQPQHF. CDR3 in DNA: TGTGCCAGTAGTGGGCTCGCGACTAGCAATCAGCCCCAGCATTTT. The whole variable domain, filled in from reference TRBV19 and TRBJ1-5, reads DGGITQSPKYLFRKEGQNVTLSCEQNLNHDAMYWYRQDPGQGLRLIYYSQIVNDFQKGDIAEGYSVSREKKESFPLTVTSAQKNPTAFYLCASSGLATSNQPQHFGDGTRLSIL.

This clonotype was seen a handful of times. V is TRBV7-3 and J is TRBJ2-5, with D tentatively TRBD2 (5 bases). Looked up from germline, CDR1 is SGHTA and CDR2 is FQGTGA. The CDR3 contains 15 residues. V was cut by 2 bases and J by 11 bases, with 21 bases left in between. The CDR3 protein is CASSLQAGESNEQYF. The CDR3 DNA reads TGTGCCAGCAGCTTACAGGCGGGTGAATCCAATGAGCAGTACTTC. Combining the CDR3 with reference TRBV7-3 and TRBJ2-5 gives the whole variable domain GAGVSQTPSNKVTEKGKYVELRCDPISGHTALYWYRQSLGQGPEFLIYFQGTGAADDSGLPNDRFFAVRPEGSVSTLKIQRTERGDSAVYLCASSLQAGESNEQYFGPGTRLLVL.

This chain connects TRBV7-2 to TRBJ2-1; 12 nucleotides align to TRBD2. Germline values: CDR1 SGHTA, CDR2 FQGNSA. V lost 5 bases and J lost 4; bases outside the gene matches: 9. The CDR3 runs 17 residues. The CDR3 DNA is TGTGCCAGCAGCCAGGGCCCCGGACTAGCGGGGTACAATGAGCAGTTCTTC. Translating it yields CASSQGPGLAGYNEQFF.

The J gene is TRBJ1-2, the V gene TRBV12-3 or TRBV12-4, with no clear D. This CDR3 region has 18 residues. V was trimmed by 7 bases and J by 4 bases, leaving 28 bases between them. The CDR3 DNA reads as TGTGCCAGCATCCCTAGCGGGGTCCTGTTCCCCATTAGCTATGGCTACACCTTC. Protein product: CASIPSGVLFPISYGYTF.

This clonotype was picked up a small number of times. The rearrangement uses TRBV4-3 and TRBJ1-2; 12 bases line up with TRBD1. The trim removed 0 bases at V and 9 bases at J, leaving 17 bases unmatched. Germline assignment: CDR1 LGHNA and CDR2 YSLEER. CDR3 length: 19 amino acids. CDR3 coding DNA: TGCGCCAGCAGCCAAGATAGGGTCGGGACAGGGGGCTTCGGGGCGAGCTACACCTTC. Translating it yields CASSQDRVGTGGFGASYTF.

In its sample, this clonotype was seen a few times. This chain uses TRBV18 with TRBJ2-5, with unresolved D. CDR1 and CDR2 (germline): KGHSH, LQKENI. The CDR3 has 13 amino acids. V lost 1 base and J 5 bases, leaving 8 bases between the germline ends. CDR3 DNA sequence: TGTGCCAGCTCACCACTTGAGTCGGAGACCCAGTACTTC. Its protein product is CASSPLESETQYF.

A word on this clonotype: At one end, the junction sequence differs from germline, possibly due to a read error. The chain carries TRBV7-6 and TRBJ2-6; D gene ambiguous. The germline CDR1 and CDR2 sequences are SGHVS and FNYEAQ. The length of the CDR3 is 14 residues. Here the CDR3 DNA reads TGTGCCAGCAACTTAGTCTCTGGGGCCAACGTCCTGACTTTC. Its translation: CASNLVSGANVLTF.